This T cell receptor beta chain originates from a study of cytomegalovirus exposure and HLA in healthy donors. The length of the CDR3 is 10 residues. The germline CDR1 and CDR2 sequences are MDHEN and SYDVKM. With 8 bases removed from V and 4 bases from J, the gap between germline ends came to 6 bases. This clone has more than one count but fewer than ten. Antigen unknown. Points from the study as a whole: Most sequenced TCRs were rare (though some public TCRs occurred in many donors). In a later analysis, a missense DCLRE1C variant was linked to TCR beta V- and J-gene trimming. The study labeled 150 to 200 TCR beta chains cytomegalovirus-associated. A classifier reportedly called cytomegalovirus status with high sensitivity and specificity.

PCR primers comprised 60 Vbeta and 13 Jbeta primers. Measured with immunoSEQ multiplex PCR; TCRdb has only the in-frame clones, and not every one. Of over 75,000 clones listed, 55% to 65% are singletons. The rearrangement uses TRBV28 and TRBJ2-7, with D unresolved. Material: PBMCs. This receptor was identified in a human donor in good health. Written as DNA, the CDR3 is TGTGCCAGCCGGCGGTACGAGCAGTACTTC. Amino acid sequence: CASRRYEQYF.